These T cell receptor beta chains were read from a single sample in a study of PD-1 blockade in classical Hodgkin lymphoma. The table came from immunoSEQ multiplex PCR; TCRdb's copy has only in-frame clones and leaves some out. The table includes about 11,000 clones, approximately 82% detected once. Source: peripheral blood mononuclear cells (PBMCs), taken before the second cycle of nivolumab. These receptors all come from a human donor with classical Hodgkin lymphoma. Each CDR3 is given with its conserved first and last residue. The D gene is left open where the match is weak. Only some rows state a clone size, as once, few, many or a class for expanded clones.

D: .
size: .
V: TRBV6-1
J: TRBJ2-5
CDR3: CASSRPYQETQYF
DNA: TGTGCCAGCAGTCGACCCTACCAAGAGACCCAGTACTTC

D: .
size: .
V: TRBV18
J: TRBJ2-2
CDR3: CASSPSGSNTGELFF
DNA: TGTGCCAGCTCACCTTCAGGGTCGAACACCGGGGAGCTGTTTTTT

D: .
size: few
V: TRBV7-9
J: TRBJ1-1
CDR3: CASSSSWGMDTEAFF
DNA: TGTGCCAGCAGCTCCTCATGGGGGATGGACACTGAAGCTTTCTTT

D: .
size: .
V: TRBV5-1
J: TRBJ2-2
CDR3: CASSTMRQGTGELFF
DNA: TGCGCCAGCAGCACCATGAGGCAGGGAACCGGGGAGCTGTTTTTT

D: .
size: .
V: TRBV4-1
J: TRBJ1-1
CDR3: CASSQKASGTNTEAFF
DNA: TGCGCCAGCAGCCAAAAGGCATCCGGGACGAACACTGAAGCTTTCTTT

D: TRBD2
size: .
V: TRBV11-1
J: TRBJ2-7
CDR3: CASSLGGDSSGQYF
DNA: TGTGCCAGCAGCTTGGGGGGGGACTCAAGCGGGCAGTACTTC

D: .
size: .
V: TRBV5-4
J: TRBJ1-5
CDR3: CASSLPGERQPQHF
DNA: TGTGCCAGCAGCTTGCCGGGGGAGCGGCAGCCCCAGCATTTT

D: .
size: .
V: TRBV5-1
J: TRBJ1-6
CDR3: CASSLVPFNSPLHF
DNA: TGCGCCAGCAGCTTGGTTCCCTTCAATTCACCCCTCCACTTT

D: TRBD1
size: .
V: TRBV28
J: TRBJ2-5
CDR3: CASDGDRGRGETQYF
DNA: TGTGCCAGCGACGGGGACAGGGGGCGCGGGGAGACCCAGTACTTC

D: .
size: few
V: TRBV5-4
J: TRBJ2-1
CDR3: CASSFQRGNEQFF
DNA: TGTGCCAGCAGCTTTCAGAGGGGAAATGAGCAGTTCTTC

D: .
size: .
V: TRBV7-3
J: TRBJ1-1
CDR3: CASSLTDRTEAFF
DNA: TGTGCCAGCAGCTTAACAGATCGCACTGAAGCTTTCTTT

D: .
size: .
V: TRBV11-3
J: TRBJ2-1
CDR3: CASSSGQARLAGYNEQFF
DNA: TGTGCCAGCAGCTCGGGACAGGCAAGGCTAGCGGGGTACAATGAGCAGTTCTTC

D: TRBD2
size: .
V: TRBV2
J: TRBJ2-7
CDR3: CASRFPGTSAYEQYF
DNA: TGTGCCAGCAGATTCCCCGGGACTAGTGCCTACGAGCAGTACTTC

D: .
size: .
V: TRBV28
J: TRBJ1-1
CDR3: CASRGRPEAFF
DNA: TGTGCCAGCAGGGGCAGGCCCGAAGCTTTCTTT

D: .
size: .
V: TRBV5-5
J: TRBJ1-1
CDR3: CASSPWGGVVRRTEAFF
DNA: TGTGCCAGCAGCCCTTGGGGGGGAGTCGTACGAAGGACTGAAGCTTTCTTT

D: .
size: .
V: TRBV7-6
J: TRBJ1-1
CDR3: CASSLALVPNTEAFF
DNA: TGTGCCAGCAGCTTAGCCCTTGTTCCTAACACTGAAGCTTTCTTT

D: .
size: once
V: TRBV10-3
J: TRBJ1-6
CDR3: CAIRTDGYNSPLHF
DNA: TGTGCCATCAGGACGGACGGGTATAATTCACCCCTCCACTTT

D: .
size: .
V: TRBV7-3
J: TRBJ2-2
CDR3: CASSSKVTGELFF
DNA: TGTGCCAGCAGCTCGAAGGTGACCGGGGAGCTGTTTTTT

D: .
size: .
V: TRBV5-8
J: TRBJ2-1
CDR3: CASSRRGQGNEQFF
DNA: TGTGCCAGCAGTAGGAGGGGGCAAGGGAATGAGCAGTTCTTC

D: TRBD2
size: .
V: TRBV27
J: TRBJ2-3
CDR3: CASNLLAGVEDTQYF
DNA: TGTGCCAGCAACCTACTAGCGGGAGTGGAAGATACGCAGTATTTT

D: TRBD1
size: .
V: TRBV10-3
J: TRBJ1-3
CDR3: CAISEYRTGTGNTIYF
DNA: TGTGCCATCAGTGAGTATAGGACAGGGACTGGAAACACCATATATTTT

D: TRBD1
size: .
V: TRBV7-8
J: TRBJ2-2
CDR3: CASSPSGTGGSDTGELFF
DNA: TGTGCCAGCAGCCCCTCCGGGACAGGAGGATCTGACACCGGGGAGCTGTTTTTT

D: TRBD2
size: .
V: TRBV7-9
J: TRBJ2-1
CDR3: CASSLTGVVSGRAWNEQFF
DNA: TGTGCCAGCAGCCTCACAGGGGTTGTTAGCGGGAGGGCCTGGAATGAGCAGTTCTTC

D: .
size: .
V: TRBV7-6
J: TRBJ2-7
CDR3: CASSPGPNYEQYF
DNA: TGTGCCAGCAGCCCCGGACCGAACTACGAGCAGTACTTC

D: .
size: .
V: TRBV5-1
J: TRBJ2-5
CDR3: CASSPNGVRQSEETQYF
DNA: TGCGCCAGCAGCCCCAACGGGGTCAGACAGTCGGAAGAGACCCAGTACTTC

D: .
size: .
V: TRBV6-4
J: TRBJ2-3
CDR3: CASPPGYPRRGTDTQYF
DNA: TGTGCCAGCCCCCCCGGCTATCCTAGAAGGGGCACAGATACGCAGTATTTT

D: .
size: .
V: TRBV5-5
J: TRBJ2-3
CDR3: CASSLVRSDTDTQYF
DNA: TGTGCCAGCAGCTTGGTTAGATCGGACACAGATACGCAGTATTTT

D: .
size: .
V: TRBV16
J: TRBJ1-5
CDR3: CASSQLGSGLGPQHF
DNA: TGTGCCAGCAGCCAATTGGGCAGCGGGCTTGGGCCCCAGCATTTT

D: .
size: .
V: TRBV28
J: TRBJ1-2
CDR3: CASSFGRDLYGYTF
DNA: TGTGCCAGCAGTTTCGGGCGGGACCTCTATGGCTACACCTTC

D: .
size: .
V: TRBV7-9
J: TRBJ2-1
CDR3: CASSLSHNEQFF
DNA: TGTGCCAGCAGCTTATCGCACAATGAGCAGTTCTTC

D: .
size: .
V: TRBV6-1
J: TRBJ2-7
CDR3: CASSASYSYEQYF
DNA: TGTGCCAGCAGTGCGAGCTACTCCTACGAGCAGTACTTC

D: .
size: .
V: TRBV7-9
J: TRBJ2-1
CDR3: CASSLVNNEQFF
DNA: TGTGCCAGCAGCTTGGTAAACAATGAGCAGTTCTTC

D: TRBD1
size: .
V: TRBV9
J: TRBJ2-3
CDR3: CASSTWDRDTDTQYF
DNA: TGTGCCAGCAGCACATGGGACAGGGACACAGATACGCAGTATTTT

D: TRBD1
size: few
V: TRBV5-4
J: TRBJ1-1
CDR3: CASTGFGQGAGGPEAFF
DNA: TGTGCCAGCACGGGGTTTGGACAGGGGGCGGGAGGTCCTGAAGCTTTCTTT

D: .
size: .
V: TRBV14
J: TRBJ1-2
CDR3: CASSNRANYGYTF
DNA: TGTGCCAGCAGTAACAGGGCTAACTATGGCTACACCTTC

D: TRBD2
size: few
V: TRBV28
J: TRBJ2-7
CDR3: CASSPPLAGGPGEQYF
DNA: TGTGCCAGCAGTCCCCCCCTGGCGGGAGGGCCTGGGGAGCAGTACTTC

D: .
size: .
V: TRBV5-8
J: TRBJ2-5
CDR3: CASLRTEETQYF
DNA: TGTGCCAGTCTTCGGACAGAAGAGACCCAGTACTTC